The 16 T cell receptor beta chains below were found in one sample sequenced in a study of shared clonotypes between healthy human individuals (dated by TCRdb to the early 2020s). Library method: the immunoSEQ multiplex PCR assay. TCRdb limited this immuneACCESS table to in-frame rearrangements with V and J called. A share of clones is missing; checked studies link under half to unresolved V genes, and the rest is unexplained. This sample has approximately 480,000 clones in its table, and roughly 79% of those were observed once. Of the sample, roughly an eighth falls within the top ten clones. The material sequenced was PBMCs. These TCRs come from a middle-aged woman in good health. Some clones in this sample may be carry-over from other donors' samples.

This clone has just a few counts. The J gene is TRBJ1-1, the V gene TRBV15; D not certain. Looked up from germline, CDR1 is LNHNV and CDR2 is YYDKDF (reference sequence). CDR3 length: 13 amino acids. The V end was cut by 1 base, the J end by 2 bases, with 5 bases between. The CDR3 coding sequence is TGTGCCACCAGCAGAGGTATTAACACTGAAGCTTTCTTT. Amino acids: CATSRGINTEAFF.

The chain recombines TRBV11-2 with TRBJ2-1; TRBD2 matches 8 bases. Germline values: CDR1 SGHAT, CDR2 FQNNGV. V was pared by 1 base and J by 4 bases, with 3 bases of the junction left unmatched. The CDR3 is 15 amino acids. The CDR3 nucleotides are TGTGCCAGCAGCTTAGTACTAGCGGATTACAATGAGCAGTTCTTC. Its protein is CASSLVLADYNEQFF.

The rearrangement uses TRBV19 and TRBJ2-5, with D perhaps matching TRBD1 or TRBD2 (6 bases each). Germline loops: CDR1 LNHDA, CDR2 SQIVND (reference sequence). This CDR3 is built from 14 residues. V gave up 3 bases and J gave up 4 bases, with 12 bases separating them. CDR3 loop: CASSIRGLAETQYF. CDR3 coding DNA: TGTGCCAGTAGTATCCGGGGGCTGGCAGAGACCCAGTACTTC.

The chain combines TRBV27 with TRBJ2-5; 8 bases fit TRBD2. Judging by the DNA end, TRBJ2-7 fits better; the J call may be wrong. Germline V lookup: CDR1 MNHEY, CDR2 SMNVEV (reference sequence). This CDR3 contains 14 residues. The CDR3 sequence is CASSRAGGTYEQYF. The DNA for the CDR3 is TGTGCCAGCAGTAGGGCGGGAGGCACCTACGAGCAGTACTTC.

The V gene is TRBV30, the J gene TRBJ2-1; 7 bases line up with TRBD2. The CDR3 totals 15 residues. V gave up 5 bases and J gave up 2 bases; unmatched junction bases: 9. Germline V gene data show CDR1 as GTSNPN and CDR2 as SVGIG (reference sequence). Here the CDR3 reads CAWQWASGPYNEQFF. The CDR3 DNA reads TGTGCCTGGCAATGGGCTAGCGGACCCTACAATGAGCAGTTCTTC. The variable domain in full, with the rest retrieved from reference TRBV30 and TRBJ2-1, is SQTIHQWPATLVQPVGSPLSLECTVEGTSNPNLYWYRQAAGRGLQLLFYSVGIGQISSEVPQNLSASRPQDRQFILSSKKLLLSDSGFYLCAWQWASGPYNEQFFGPGTRLTVL.

CDR3 sequence: CASSPGQEHTGELFF. CDR3 sequence (DNA): TGTGCCAGCTCACCCGGGCAAGAGCACACCGGGGAGCTGTTTTTT. The V gene is TRBV18, the J gene TRBJ2-2; D is unresolved. Trimming stripped 3 bases from V and 3 bases from J, with 11 bases between. Germline loops: CDR1 KGHSH, CDR2 LQKENI. This CDR3 comprises 15 residues.

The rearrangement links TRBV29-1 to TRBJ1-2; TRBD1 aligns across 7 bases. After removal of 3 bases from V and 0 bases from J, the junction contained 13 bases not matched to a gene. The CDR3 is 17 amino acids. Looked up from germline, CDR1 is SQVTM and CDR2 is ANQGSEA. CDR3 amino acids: CSVERSRDRISNYGYTF. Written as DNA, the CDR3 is TGCAGCGTTGAGAGGTCCCGGGACAGAATCTCTAACTATGGCTACACCTTC. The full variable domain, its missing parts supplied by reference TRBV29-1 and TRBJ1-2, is SAVISQKPSRDICQRGTSLTIQCQVDSQVTMMFWYRQQPGQSLTLIATANQGSEATYESGFVIDKFPISRPNLTFSTLTVSNMSPEDSSIYLCSVERSRDRISNYGYTFGSGTRLTVV.

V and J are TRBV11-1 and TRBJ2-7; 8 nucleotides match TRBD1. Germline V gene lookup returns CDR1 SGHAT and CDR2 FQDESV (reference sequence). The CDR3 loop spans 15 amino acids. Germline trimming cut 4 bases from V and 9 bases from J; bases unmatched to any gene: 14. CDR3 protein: CASSSVQGGPEWQYF. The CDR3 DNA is TGTGCCAGCAGCTCAGTACAGGGGGGCCCTGAATGGCAGTACTTC.

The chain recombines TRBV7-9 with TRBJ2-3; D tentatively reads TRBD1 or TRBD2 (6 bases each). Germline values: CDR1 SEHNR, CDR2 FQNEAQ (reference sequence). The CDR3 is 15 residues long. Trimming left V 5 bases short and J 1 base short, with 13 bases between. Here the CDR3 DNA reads TGTGCCAGCAGCCGTCTTAGGGGGGGCACAGATACGCAGTATTTT. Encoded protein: CASSRLRGGTDTQYF.

In DNA, the CDR3 is TGTGCCAGCGGAAACAGGGTGGGAGATACGCAGTATTTT. Its protein product is CASGNRVGDTQYF. The chain has TRBV7-9 and TRBJ2-3; D possibly corresponds to TRBD1 (6 bases). In germline, CDR1 is SEHNR, CDR2 FQNEAQ (reference sequence). This CDR3 contains 13 residues. V lost 8 bases, J lost 5 bases, and 14 bases lay in between.

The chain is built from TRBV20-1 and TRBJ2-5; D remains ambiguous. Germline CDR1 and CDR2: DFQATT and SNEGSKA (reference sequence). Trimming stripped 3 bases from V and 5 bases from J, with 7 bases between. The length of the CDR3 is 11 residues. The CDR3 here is CSASFVETQYF. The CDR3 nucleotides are TGCAGTGCTAGCTTCGTCGAGACCCAGTACTTC.

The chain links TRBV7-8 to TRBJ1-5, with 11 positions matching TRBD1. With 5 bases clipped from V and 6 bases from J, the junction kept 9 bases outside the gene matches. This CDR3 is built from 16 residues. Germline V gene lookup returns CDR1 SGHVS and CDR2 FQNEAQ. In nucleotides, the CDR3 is TGTGCCAGCAGCCCGCCGGGACAGGGGGACGGTCAGCCCCAGCATTTT. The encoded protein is CASSPPGQGDGQPQHF.

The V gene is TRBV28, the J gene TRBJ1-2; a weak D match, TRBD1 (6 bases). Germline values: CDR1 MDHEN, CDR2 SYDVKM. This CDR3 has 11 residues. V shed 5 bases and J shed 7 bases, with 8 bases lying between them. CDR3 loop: CASSNRVGYTF. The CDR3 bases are TGTGCCAGCAGTAACAGGGTTGGCTACACCTTC.

DNA for the CDR3: TGTGCCAGCAGCTTCTCAGGGGGCTATGGCTACACCTTC. Residues: CASSFSGGYGYTF. The chain recombines TRBV11-3 with TRBJ1-2, with TRBD1 matching over 7 bases. Germline V gene data show CDR1 as SGHNT and CDR2 as YENEEA. The CDR3 contains 13 residues. J gave up 4 bases and V 3 bases, and 2 bases lay outside the gene matches.

As DNA, the CDR3 is TGTGCCAGCAACAATGAGCAGTTCTTC. Protein sequence: CASNNEQFF. The chain employs TRBV9 and TRBJ2-1; D remains unclear. Germline lookup yields CDR1 SGDLS and CDR2 YYNGEE. V lost 6 bases, J lost 5 bases, and 0 bases lay in between. The CDR3 length is 9 residues.

CDR3 nucleotides: TGTGCCAGCACTAGACTAGCGGGTATGGGTAATGAGCAGTTCTTC. It specifies CASTRLAGMGNEQFF. The chain recombines TRBV27 with TRBJ2-1; 10 bases agree with TRBD2. The CDR3 consists of 15 residues. J gave up 7 bases and V 7 bases, and 10 bases lay outside the gene matches. Germline V CDR1 and CDR2: MNHEY, SMNVEV (reference sequence).